Listed below are T cell receptor beta chains from one sample, sequenced in a study of OX40 agonist ivuxolimab in advanced cancers. Profiled with immunoSEQ multiplex PCR; TCRdb holds only in-frame clones, not every one. The repertoire holds tens of thousands of clones, 80% to 85% seen once, with about 7.3% in the top ten. Sequences were derived from CD4+ or CD8+ T cells sorted from blood, sampled in a trial of the OX40 agonist ivuxolimab. Source of these receptors: an adult with an advanced solid tumor such as melanoma, head and neck, liver or kidney cancer. CDR3s include the opening cysteine and the closing phenylalanine or tryptophan. Each record gives: J gene, D gene, clone size, V gene, CDR3 protein, CDR3 DNA. The D gene is left open where the match is weak. Clone size appears in some rows only: once, few, many, or a class for an expanded clone.

>TRBJ2-1|NA|NA|TRBV19
CASSPLEGDEQFF
TGTGCCAGTTCCCCCTTGGAGGGAGACGAGCAGTTCTTC
>TRBJ1-1|NA|NA|TRBV7-2
CASSLNLGATEAFF
TGTGCCAGCAGCTTAAATTTGGGGGCCACTGAAGCTTTCTTT
>TRBJ1-4|TRBD1|NA|TRBV6-6
CASSFTQTSPGQKLFF
TGTGCCAGCAGTTTCACCCAAACCTCTCCGGGACAGAAGTTGTTTTTT
>TRBJ2-3|NA|once|TRBV5-1
CASSLEFGGYTDTQYF
TGCGCCAGCAGCTTGGAATTCGGCGGCTACACAGATACGCAGTATTTT
>TRBJ2-3|NA|NA|TRBV6-1
CASSEDTSGWDTQYF
TGTGCCAGCAGTGAAGACACGAGCGGCTGGGATACGCAGTATTTT
>TRBJ1-4|NA|NA|TRBV5-1
CASSPDLGEEKLFF
TGCGCCAGCAGCCCGGACCTCGGAGAGGAAAAACTGTTTTTT
>TRBJ1-3|NA|few|TRBV18
CASSPLRGRGNTIYF
TGTGCCAGCTCACCACTGAGGGGCCGTGGAAACACCATATATTTT
>TRBJ2-7|TRBD2|NA|TRBV18
CASSSGLAGGDLTYEQYF
TGTGCCAGCTCGTCGGGACTAGCGGGAGGCGACTTAACCTACGAGCAGTACTTC
>TRBJ2-7|NA|NA|TRBV6-1
CASTEGLSSSEQYF
TGTGCCAGCACCGAAGGACTATCGTCAAGCGAGCAGTACTTC
>TRBJ1-4|NA|NA|TRBV20-1
CSARGAEKLFF
TGCAGTGCTAGGGGGGCAGAAAAACTGTTTTTT
>TRBJ1-2|NA|NA|TRBV7-2
CASSLDSSVYGYTF
TGTGCCAGCAGCTTAGATTCTAGCGTCTATGGCTACACCTTC
>TRBJ1-1|TRBD1|NA|TRBV11-3
CASSPTTGAKNTEAFF
TGTGCCAGCAGCCCAACGACAGGGGCCAAGAACACTGAAGCTTTCTTT
>TRBJ2-7|NA|NA|TRBV2
CASSEATLQYF
TGTGCCAGCAGTGAAGCCACATTACAGTACTTC
>TRBJ1-1|TRBD1|NA|TRBV6-1
CASSRDRSNTEAFF
TGTGCCAGCAGCAGGGACAGATCGAACACTGAAGCTTTCTTT
>TRBJ1-1|NA|NA|TRBV5-1
CASSLEQPRRTEAFF
TGCGCCAGCAGCTTGGAGCAGCCCAGGAGAACTGAAGCTTTCTTT
>TRBJ1-6|TRBD1|few|TRBV7-2
CASSLGQQLHF
TGTGCCAGCAGCTTGGGACAGCAACTCCACTTT
>TRBJ2-7|NA|NA|TRBV6-1
CASKGGNTYEQYF
TGTGCCAGCAAAGGGGGGAATACCTACGAGCAGTACTTC
>TRBJ2-1|NA|NA|TRBV2
CASRTRGGNEQFF
TGTGCCAGCCGAACGCGGGGAGGCAATGAGCAGTTCTTC
>TRBJ2-5|TRBD1|NA|TRBV19
CASSIQGAVETQYF
TGTGCCAGTAGTATACAGGGGGCCGTGGAGACCCAGTACTTC
>TRBJ2-7|NA|NA|TRBV6-1
CASSEEKATVYEQYF
TGTGCCAGCAGTGAAGAGAAAGCCACAGTCTACGAGCAGTACTTC
>TRBJ2-5|NA|once|TRBV7-2
CASSPGGMGIETQYF
TGTGCCAGCAGCCCCGGGGGAATGGGGATAGAGACCCAGTACTTC
>TRBJ2-1|NA|NA|TRBV29-1
CSVEDLSEQFF
TGCAGCGTTGAAGATCTCAGTGAGCAGTTCTTC
>TRBJ2-7|NA|few|TRBV11-2
CASSWVRTYEQYF
TGTGCCAGCAGCTGGGTTAGGACCTACGAGCAGTACTTC
>TRBJ1-2|NA|NA|TRBV6-1
CASGAQRPNYGYTF
TGTGCCAGCGGAGCACAGAGGCCTAACTATGGCTACACCTTC
>TRBJ1-2|NA|NA|TRBV19
CASSIMGGDYGYTF
TGTGCCAGTAGTATAATGGGGGGGGACTATGGCTACACCTTC
>TRBJ1-5|NA|NA|TRBV6-1
CATDRPYSNQPQHF
TGTGCCACGGACAGACCCTATAGCAATCAGCCCCAGCATTTT
>TRBJ2-2|TRBD2|NA|TRBV10-1
CASSGGSNSGELFF
TGCGCCAGCAGTGGCGGGAGTAACTCCGGGGAGCTGTTTTTT
>TRBJ1-1|NA|NA|TRBV30
CAWRRTAEGETFF
TGTGCCTGGAGGAGGACAGCCGAAGGTGAAACTTTCTTT
>TRBJ2-3|NA|NA|TRBV19
CASSPASGTDTQYF
TGTGCCAGTAGCCCCGCTAGCGGCACAGATACGCAGTATTTT
>TRBJ2-1|NA|few|TRBV5-6
CASSFGGLSYNEQFF
TGTGCCAGCAGCTTCGGAGGACTGTCCTACAATGAGCAGTTCTTC
>TRBJ2-1|NA|NA|TRBV19
CASSIPGRRIGGQFF
TGTGCCAGTAGTATTCCAGGGAGGCGGATAGGAGGCCAGTTCTTC
>TRBJ1-5|TRBD1|NA|TRBV9
CASSPGQESYSNQPQHF
TGTGCCAGCAGCCCGGGACAGGAGTCCTATAGCAATCAGCCCCAGCATTTT
>TRBJ2-5|TRBD1|once|TRBV7-8
CASSPDRVGLLETQYF
TGTGCCAGCAGCCCCGACAGGGTCGGTCTCCTCGAGACCCAGTACTTC
>TRBJ2-7|NA|NA|TRBV28
CASVGGLLDYEQYF
TGTGCCAGCGTTGGTGGTCTGCTAGACTACGAGCAGTACTTC
>TRBJ1-1|TRBD1|few|TRBV5-1
CASSENLRGQEAFF
TGCGCCAGCAGTGAAAACTTGAGGGGGCAAGAAGCTTTCTTT
>TRBJ1-2|NA|NA|TRBV7-6
CASSSQPRGRNYGYTF
TGTGCCAGCAGCTCGCAACCCAGAGGACGAAACTATGGCTACACCTTC
>TRBJ2-3|TRBD1|NA|TRBV18
CASSPTGAEVADTQYF
TGTGCCAGCTCACCGACAGGGGCGGAGGTCGCAGATACGCAGTATTTT
>TRBJ1-5|TRBD1|NA|TRBV6-5
CASSFKTGGLNQPQHF
TGTGCCAGCAGTTTCAAGACAGGGGGATTGAATCAGCCCCAGCATTTT
>TRBJ2-1|NA|NA|TRBV10-2
CASRGGGDEQFF
TGCGCCAGCCGGGGAGGGGGTGATGAGCAGTTCTTC
>TRBJ1-1|TRBD1|few|TRBV5-4
CASNLQGGQGGAFF
TGTGCCAGCAACTTACAGGGGGGGCAGGGCGGAGCTTTCTTT
>TRBJ2-7|NA|few|TRBV5-1
CASSLAQAADEQYF
TGCGCCAGCAGCTTGGCACAGGCCGCCGACGAGCAGTACTTC
>TRBJ2-2|TRBD1|NA|TRBV2
CASRQGASGELFF
TGTGCCAGCCGGCAGGGGGCGTCCGGGGAGCTGTTTTTT
>TRBJ2-1|TRBD2|NA|TRBV27
CASSPISGGRPYNEQFF
TGTGCCAGCAGTCCGATTTCGGGGGGAAGGCCCTACAATGAGCAGTTCTTC
>TRBJ1-5|TRBD1|few|TRBV12-5
CASGLESGGKSNQPQHF
TGTGCTAGTGGTTTGGAATCAGGGGGAAAGAGCAATCAGCCCCAGCATTTT
>TRBJ1-1|NA|NA|TRBV5-1
CASSSAREVSTEAFF
TGCGCCAGCAGCTCGGCCCGGGAAGTTAGTACTGAAGCTTTCTTT
>TRBJ2-3|TRBD2|once|TRBV5-6
CASSSLAGGGTDTQYF
TGTGCCAGCAGCTCCTTAGCGGGAGGGGGCACAGATACGCAGTATTTT
>TRBJ1-4|TRBD1|NA|TRBV19
CASRPGTGGNEKLFF
TGTGCCAGTAGGCCCGGGACAGGCGGGAATGAAAAACTGTTTTTT
>TRBJ1-1|NA|NA|TRBV7-9
CASSADGGAEAFF
TGTGCCAGCAGCGCAGACGGCGGGGCTGAAGCTTTCTTT
>TRBJ1-2|NA|NA|TRBV30
CAWSVNVGVFYGYTF
TGTGCCTGGAGTGTTAATGTTGGGGTTTTCTATGGCTACACCTTC
>TRBJ1-1|NA|NA|TRBV7-9
CASSLGTANTEAFF
TGTGCCAGCAGCTTAGGGACAGCGAACACTGAAGCTTTCTTT
>TRBJ2-1|NA|NA|TRBV18
CASSPLNNEQFF
TGTGCCAGCTCACCATTGAACAATGAGCAGTTCTTC
>TRBJ2-3|NA|NA|TRBV2
CASRDDTDTQYF
TGTGCCAGTAGGGATGACACAGATACGCAGTATTTT